Listed here are 26 T cell receptor beta chains from one sample, sequenced in a study of blood T cell repertoires in COVID-19. The protocol was immunoSEQ multiplex PCR, while the TCRdb copy is restricted to in-frame clones and leaves out a portion. The table shows nearly 250,000 clones, with around nine tenths occurring only once. Input material: peripheral blood. These receptors all come from a woman aged 55-70 years who had recovered from COVID-19.

V gene TRBV11-2 combines with J gene TRBJ2-5, with 7 bases fitting TRBD1. Unmatched junction bases numbered 11, after V lost 5 bases and J lost 5 bases. The CDR3 loop spans 15 amino acids. The germline V gene encodes CDR1 SGHAT and CDR2 FQNNGV. The chain's CDR3 is CASSPGGVQSETQYF. CDR3 nucleotides: TGTGCCAGCAGCCCAGGGGGTGTGCAGAGCGAGACCCAGTACTTC.

The count of this clone is one. The rearrangement links TRBV7-8 to TRBJ2-3; 8 nucleotides align to TRBD2. Germline CDR1 reads SGHVS; CDR2 reads FQNEAQ. The junction had 5 bases not matched to a gene; V was cut back by 1 base and J by 2 bases. The CDR3 spans 16 residues. The CDR3 is CASSLGAGDLTDTQYF. In nucleotides, the CDR3 is TGTGCCAGCAGCTTAGGAGCGGGGGACCTCACAGATACGCAGTATTTT.

The CDR3 here is CASSPTGGGGNSPLHF. CDR3 DNA sequence: TGTGCCAGCTCACCAACCGGAGGGGGCGGAAATTCACCCCTCCACTTT. The rearrangement uses TRBV18 and TRBJ1-6; TRBD1 matches at 7 bases. This CDR3 comprises 16 residues. Trimming removed 2 bases from V and 7 bases from J; junction bases left unmatched: 8. Germline V gene sequence: CDR1 KGHSH, CDR2 LQKENI.

Only one count was recorded for this clone. This chain uses TRBV6-1 with TRBJ2-7, with 8 bases fitting TRBD2. Trimming removed 3 bases from V and 1 base from J; junction bases left unmatched: 5. Per germline, CDR1 MNHNS and CDR2 SASEGT. This CDR3 region has 15 residues. This chain's CDR3 is CASSDAGGQSYEQYF. The CDR3, as DNA: TGTGCCAGCAGTGATGCGGGGGGCCAATCCTACGAGCAGTACTTC.

The chain carries TRBV19 and TRBJ1-2; tentatively, D is TRBD1 (5 bases). The CDR3 loop spans 13 amino acids. Germline V CDR1 and CDR2: LNHDA, SQIVND (reference sequence). Trimming pared 1 base from V and 8 bases from J, leaving 11 bases between. The CDR3 bases are TGTGCCAGTAGTATAGGGGCAGGGCTCGGCTACACCTTC. Its translation: CASSIGAGLGYTF.

This clone showed up just a few times. V gene TRBV4-3 combines with J gene TRBJ1-2, with a possible D match to TRBD1 (5 bases). Looked up from germline, CDR1 is LGHNA and CDR2 is YSLEER. The V end lost 2 bases, the J end lost 1 base, and 11 bases lay between the germline ends. The CDR3 spans 15 residues. The CDR3 region has the DNA TGCGCCAGCAGCCAAACCCTTGACAGTAACTATGGCTACACCTTC. Its translation is CASSQTLDSNYGYTF.

The J gene is TRBJ2-1, the V gene TRBV19; 7 bases fit TRBD2. Germline loops: CDR1 LNHDA, CDR2 SQIVND (reference sequence). This CDR3 has 18 residues. V lost 7 bases to trimming and J lost 6 bases; unmatched junction nucleotides: 21. The CDR3 nucleotides read TGTGCCAGTATCACCACCGCATTCGGGGGGATAGAGATCAATGAGCAGTTCTTC. Translating it yields CASITTAFGGIEINEQFF. Full variable domain (rest looked up from reference TRBV19 and TRBJ2-1): DGGITQSPKYLFRKEGQNVTLSCEQNLNHDAMYWYRQDPGQGLRLIYYSQIVNDFQKGDIAEGYSVSREKKESFPLTVTSAQKNPTAFYLCASITTAFGGIEINEQFFGPGTRLTVL.

The rearrangement uses TRBV5-6 and TRBJ1-1, with D perhaps matching TRBD1 (5 bases). This CDR3 region has 12 residues. V lost 1 base and J 10 bases, leaving 11 bases between the germline ends. In germline, CDR1 is SGHDT, CDR2 YYEEEE. This chain's CDR3 is CASSLFLQGAFF. CDR3 in DNA: TGTGCCAGCAGCTTGTTCTTGCAGGGAGCTTTCTTT.

The gene calls are TRBV6-1 and TRBJ1-6; D uncertain. The V gene's germline CDR1 is MNHNS and CDR2 SASEGT. This CDR3 has 14 residues. The germline V and J ends were trimmed by 2 bases and 7 bases, with 9 bases remaining between them. This CDR3 reads CASSESAGNSPLHF. In DNA form, the CDR3 reads TGTGCCAGCAGTGAATCCGCCGGGAATTCACCCCTCCACTTT.

This chain links TRBV20-1 with TRBJ2-3; TRBD2 matches 9 bases. V shed 3 bases and J 3 bases; nucleotides not matched to a gene: 19. Germline loops: CDR1 DFQATT, CDR2 SNEGSKA (reference sequence). The CDR3 loop spans 19 amino acids. In DNA form, the CDR3 reads TGCAGTGCTAGTCCCCGCGGGGGGGCCCGAATATCGGTGACAGATACGCAGTATTTT. Encoded protein: CSASPRGGARISVTDTQYF.

This chain uses TRBV28 with TRBJ2-1, with unresolved D. Germline assignment: CDR1 MDHEN and CDR2 SYDVKM. The CDR3 has 14 residues. V shed 10 bases and J shed 0 bases, with 13 bases lying between them. As DNA, the CDR3 is TGTGCCACGGGTCGCCCAAGCTCCTACAATGAGCAGTTCTTC. This encodes CATGRPSSYNEQFF.

Only a few counts were recorded for this clone. J is TRBJ2-7 and V is TRBV23-1; D unclear. TRBV23-1 carries the ORF label, with uncertain function. This CDR3 is built from 17 residues. V lost 0 bases, J lost 2 bases, and 17 bases lay in between. CDR3 region: CASSQSWSIARTYEQYF. The CDR3 nucleotides read TGCGCCAGCAGTCAATCGTGGTCGATAGCACGGACCTACGAGCAGTACTTC.

For this clone: The DNA is left out, because the CDR3 cannot be placed on it with certainty; the CDR3 is given as TCRdb lists it. The genes are TRBV29-1 and TRBJ2-7; the table's D gene call, TRBD2, was not cross checked with the DNA. Germline lookup yields CDR1 SQVTM and CDR2 ANQGSEA. The CDR3 is 14 residues long, ends included. The CDR3 sequence is CSVDFRGAINEQYF.

The rearrangement links TRBV15 to TRBJ2-3; 11 nucleotides match TRBD2. Germline V CDR1 and CDR2: LNHNV, YYDKDF (reference sequence). This CDR3 spans 16 amino acids. With 2 bases clipped from V and 1 base from J, the junction kept 2 bases outside the gene matches. The CDR3 DNA sequence: TGTGCCACCAGCAGATTAGCGGGGGGGCGCACAGATACGCAGTATTTT. It codes for CATSRLAGGRTDTQYF.

The chain employs TRBV5-1 and TRBJ2-2; D is possibly TRBD2 (6 bases). Trimming left V 0 bases short and J 6 bases short, with 9 bases between. The CDR3 consists of 14 residues. CDR1 and CDR2 from the germline V gene are SGHRS and YFSETQ. CDR3 bases: TGCGCCAGCAGCTTGGGGGACTTCTCCGGGGAGCTGTTTTTT. It codes for CASSLGDFSGELFF.

The chain has TRBV7-2 and TRBJ2-3; TRBD1 is a possible D gene (6 bases). CDR1 and CDR2 from the germline V gene are SGHTA and FQGNSA. Between the trimmed V and J ends, which lost 4 bases and 4 bases, there was a span of 15 bases. The CDR3 loop spans 15 amino acids. DNA of the CDR3: TGTGCCAGCAGCTCCTCCGGACAGTTCTCAGATACGCAGTATTTT. Protein: CASSSSGQFSDTQYF.

The rearrangement uses TRBV11-1 and TRBJ2-7; D gene unclear. CDR1 SGHAT and CDR2 FQDESV come from the germline V gene (reference sequence). Trimming took 5 bases from V and 6 from J, leaving 14 bases between them. This CDR3 is 13 amino acids long. The CDR3 region has the DNA TGTGCCAGCAGCCCCGTTACCCCAGGCGAGCAGTACTTC. Its translation: CASSPVTPGEQYF.

The V call is TRBV6-1, the J call TRBJ2-5, with 9 bases matching TRBD2. CDR3 length: 20 amino acids. Germline-derived CDR1 and CDR2 are MNHNS and SASEGT. V lost 2 bases to trimming and J lost 0 bases; unmatched junction nucleotides: 16. The DNA of the CDR3 is TGTGCCAGCAGTGAATCCTGGGTGGGACTAGCAGCGTCCCACCAAGAGACCCAGTACTTC. Translation gives CASSESWVGLAASHQETQYF.

The chain carries TRBV28 and TRBJ1-2; 12 nucleotides align to TRBD1. This CDR3 is 15 amino acids long. Trimming removed 6 bases from V and 7 bases from J; junction bases left unmatched: 9. Germline CDR1 reads MDHEN; CDR2 reads SYDVKM. The CDR3 here is CASSKPGQGAGGYTF. The CDR3 DNA sequence: TGTGCCAGCAGCAAACCGGGACAGGGGGCCGGTGGCTACACCTTC.

This chain uses TRBV5-5 with TRBJ1-2, with TRBD1 identical over 9 bases. Trimming removed 0 bases from V and 10 bases from J; junction bases left unmatched: 7. The germline CDR1 and CDR2 sequences are SGHKS and YYEKEE (reference sequence). CDR3 size: 14 residues. The CDR3 spells CASSLGGQGGDYTF. The CDR3 DNA sequence: TGTGCCAGCAGCTTGGGGGGACAGGGAGGCGACTACACCTTC. The variable domain in full, completed from reference TRBV5-5 and TRBJ1-2, reads DAGVTQSPTHLIKTRGQQVTLRCSPISGHKSVSWYQQVLGQGPQFIFQYYEKEERGRGNFPDRFSARQFPNYSSELNVNALLLGDSALYLCASSLGGQGGDYTFGSGTRLTVV.

V gene TRBV5-1 combines with J gene TRBJ1-1; 7 positions agree with TRBD1. This CDR3 contains 14 residues. With 5 bases clipped from V and 6 bases from J, the junction kept 10 bases outside the gene matches. Per germline, CDR1 SGHRS and CDR2 YFSETQ. The CDR3: CASSVTGLESEAFF. The CDR3 nucleotides read TGCGCCAGCAGTGTGACAGGGTTGGAGTCTGAAGCTTTCTTT.

The chain recombines TRBV6-1 with TRBJ2-4, with D perhaps TRBD1 (6 bases). The CDR3 consists of 19 residues. The germline V and J ends were trimmed by 3 bases and 7 bases, with 28 bases remaining between them. Germline CDR1 reads MNHNS; CDR2 reads SASEGT. The CDR3 bases are TGTGCCAGCAGTGAGGTGGGCAGGGGCATTTTTAGTTTACGGAACATTCAGTACTTC. This codes for CASSEVGRGIFSLRNIQYF.

The V call is TRBV11-2, the J call TRBJ1-2; maybe TRBD1 (5 bases). CDR3 length equals 15 residues. The germline V gene has CDR1 SGHAT and CDR2 FQNNGV. Trimming pared 5 bases from V and 4 bases from J, leaving 17 bases between. The DNA of the CDR3 is TGTGCCAGCAGCCCCGGGTTCAGGGAACTCTATGGCTACACCTTC. Translating it yields CASSPGFRELYGYTF.

The V gene is TRBV3-1 (or the pseudogene TRBV3-2), the J gene TRBJ1-2, with D perhaps TRBD1 (6 bases). Trimming took 1 base from V and 7 from J, leaving 13 bases between them. The CDR3 has 14 amino acids. CDR1 and CDR2 from the germline V gene are LGHDT and YNNKEL (reference sequence). In DNA, the CDR3 is TGTGCCAGCAGCCAAGGGGGGCAGGGTGGTGGCTACACCTTC. Encoded protein: CASSQGGQGGGYTF.

V usage is TRBV10-3 and J usage is TRBJ2-7; D is perhaps TRBD2 (5 bases). The V gene's germline CDR1 is ENHRY and CDR2 SYGVKD. This CDR3 has 13 residues. V was pared by 4 bases and J by 5 bases, with 12 bases between. The DNA of the CDR3 is TGTGCCATCAGTGGAGGGTATGACCACGAGCAGTACTTC. Translation gives CAISGGYDHEQYF.

The CDR3 sequence: CASSFRTSGAQETQYF. In DNA, the CDR3 is TGTGCCAGCAGCTTTCGGACTAGCGGGGCCCAAGAGACCCAGTACTTC. V and J are TRBV9 and TRBJ2-5, with 12 bases matching TRBD2. The germline V gene encodes CDR1 SGDLS and CDR2 YYNGEE. With V trimmed by 4 bases and J by 1 base, 5 bases remained unmatched. This CDR3 has 16 residues. Full variable domain (outside the CDR3, taken from reference TRBV9 and TRBJ2-5): DSGVTQTPKHLITATGQRVTLRCSPRSGDLSVYWYQQSLDQGLQFLIQYYNGEERAKGNILERFSAQQFPDLHSELNLSSLELGDSALYFCASSFRTSGAQETQYFGPGTRLLVL.